This is a list of T cell receptor beta chains from one sample in a study of cytomegalovirus exposure and HLA in healthy donors. Sequencing used immunoSEQ multiplex PCR; TCRdb keeps in-frame clones, though not all of them. The data hold approximately 42,000 clones, with about 84% observed a single time. Sample: PBMCs. All receptors come from a man aged 50-60 years in good health and CMV-seronegative. CDR3s include the opening cysteine and the closing phenylalanine or tryptophan. A D gene is named only where the DNA matches it firmly. Size is stated for part of the rows, as once, few or many counts, or as a class when the clone is expanded.

D gene	clone size	V gene	J gene	CDR3 DNA	CDR3 protein
TRBD1	-	TRBV7-9	TRBJ2-1	TGTGCCAGCAGCTCCAGACAGGGGAGAAATGAGCAGTTCTTC	CASSSRQGRNEQFF
-	-	TRBV19	TRBJ1-2	TGTGCCAGTAGTATACCTGGGACGACGACGGGGGGTGGCTACACCTTC	CASSIPGTTTGGGYTF
-	-	TRBV7-9	TRBJ1-1	TGTGCCAGCAGCAGAGAACAACAGGGGAACACTGAAGCTTTCTTT	CASSREQQGNTEAFF
-	-	TRBV7-2	TRBJ2-2	TGTGCCAGCAGCTTAGTCAGATTCAGCACCGGGGAGCTGTTTTTT	CASSLVRFSTGELFF
-	-	TRBV23-1	TRBJ1-5	TGCGCCAGCAGTTCCCCGCGGGGGGTGGCTCAGCCCCAGCATTTT	CASSSPRGVAQPQHF
TRBD1	-	TRBV5-1	TRBJ1-3	TGCGCCAGCAGCCGGTTAGGGGCCAGACAGGGCTCTGGAAACACCATATATTTT	CASSRLGARQGSGNTIYF
-	-	TRBV2	TRBJ2-5	TGTGCCAGCACAGGGTTGTTCTTGGGAGAGACCCAGTACTTC	CASTGLFLGETQYF
TRBD1	-	TRBV4-1	TRBJ1-1	TGCGCCAGCAGCCCGAGTTACAGGGGGCGGACTGAAGCTTTCTTT	CASSPSYRGRTEAFF
-	-	TRBV5-8	TRBJ2-3	TGTGCCAGCAGCTTTATCCAGGAATTCACAGATACGCAGTATTTT	CASSFIQEFTDTQYF
-	-	TRBV7-3	TRBJ2-3	TGTGCCAGCAGCTTAATCGGTAACCCCACAGATACGCAGTATTTT	CASSLIGNPTDTQYF
-	-	TRBV6-6	TRBJ1-2	TGTGCCAGTGAAGGGGATACTAACTATGGCTACACCTTC	CASEGDTNYGYTF
-	-	TRBV4-1	TRBJ2-7	TGCGCCAGCAGCCAAGCGGACAGTGACATCTCCTACGAGCAGTACTTC	CASSQADSDISYEQYF
TRBD1	-	TRBV28	TRBJ1-6	TGTGCCAGCAGTCCAGGACAGGGACGTTCCCCCCTCCACTTT	CASSPGQGRSPLHF
-	-	TRBV5-4	TRBJ2-7	TGTGCCAGCAGCTTTTTACCAGCGGACTACGAGCAGTACTTC	CASSFLPADYEQYF
-	-	TRBV9	TRBJ2-1	TGTGCCAGCAGCCCCCGCGATTCAAGCTCCTACAATGAGCAGTTCTTC	CASSPRDSSSYNEQFF
TRBD2	-	TRBV5-5	TRBJ2-3	TGTGCCAGCAGCTGGGGGACTAGCGGAGGGGATACGCAGTATTTT	CASSWGTSGGDTQYF
-	-	TRBV7-2	TRBJ2-3	TGTGCCAGCAGCGGCCGGGACTTCACAGATACGCAGTATTTT	CASSGRDFTDTQYF
TRBD1	-	TRBV19	TRBJ2-5	TGTGCCAGTAGTTCCGGGACAGGGAGTCGAGAGACCCAGTACTTC	CASSSGTGSRETQYF
-	-	TRBV7-8	TRBJ1-2	TGTGCCAGCAGCTCGAACCTACAGAACTATGGCTACACCTTC	CASSSNLQNYGYTF
-	-	TRBV14	TRBJ2-1	TGTGCCAGCAGCCCTGGGGGGGCCCGGGACTACAATGAGCAGTTCTTC	CASSPGGARDYNEQFF
-	-	TRBV6-6	TRBJ2-6	TGTGCCAGCAGTTACACCCCAGGGGTCGGGGCCAACGTCCTGACTTTC	CASSYTPGVGANVLTF
-	-	TRBV5-6	TRBJ2-3	TGTGCCAGCGGCTTGGGTCTGGGGCCCACAGATACGCAGTATTTT	CASGLGLGPTDTQYF
TRBD2	-	TRBV28	TRBJ2-3	TGTGCCAGCAGTAGAAGCGGGACTAGCACAGATACGCAGTATTTT	CASSRSGTSTDTQYF
TRBD2	-	TRBV4-3	TRBJ2-1	TGCGCCAGCAGCCAGGCCCCTAGCGGAGGCTACAATGAGCAGTTCTTC	CASSQAPSGGYNEQFF
-	-	TRBV27	TRBJ2-7	TGTGCCAGCAGTTTGTGGGGCGCGGGATCCTACGAGCAGTACTTC	CASSLWGAGSYEQYF
TRBD1	-	TRBV5-6	TRBJ1-1	TGTGCCAGCAGCTTTGGAGGGACAGATGAAGCTTTCTTT	CASSFGGTDEAFF
TRBD1	-	TRBV11-2	TRBJ1-3	TGTGCCAGCAGCTTAGCCCAGGGGGCTGTTGGAAACACCATATATTTT	CASSLAQGAVGNTIYF
TRBD1	-	TRBV11-2	TRBJ2-1	TGTGCCAGCAGGGTGACAGGGGGGGCTGAGCAGTTCTTC	CASRVTGGAEQFF
-	few	TRBV4-1	TRBJ1-2	TGCGCCAGCAGCCTGGACATGGGCTATGGCTACACCTTC	CASSLDMGYGYTF
TRBD1	few	TRBV7-9	TRBJ2-4	TGTGCCAGCAGCTTAGCGTGGGGACAGGGCCCCCTTTCGTACGACATTCAGTACTTC	CASSLAWGQGPLSYDIQYF
TRBD2	-	TRBV11-2	TRBJ2-3	TGTGCCAGCAGCTTCACGGGGGGTAGCACAGATACGCAGTATTTT	CASSFTGGSTDTQYF
TRBD1	-	TRBV27	TRBJ1-6	TGTGCCAGCAGACTCGGACAGGGGAATTCACCCCTCCACTTT	CASRLGQGNSPLHF
-	-	TRBV9	TRBJ1-3	TGTGCCAGCAGCGTAGAGAACGGTAACTCTGGAAACACCATATATTTT	CASSVENGNSGNTIYF
TRBD1	-	TRBV4-3	TRBJ1-2	TGCGCCAGCAGCCACCGACAGGGCCCCGACTATGGCTACACCTTC	CASSHRQGPDYGYTF